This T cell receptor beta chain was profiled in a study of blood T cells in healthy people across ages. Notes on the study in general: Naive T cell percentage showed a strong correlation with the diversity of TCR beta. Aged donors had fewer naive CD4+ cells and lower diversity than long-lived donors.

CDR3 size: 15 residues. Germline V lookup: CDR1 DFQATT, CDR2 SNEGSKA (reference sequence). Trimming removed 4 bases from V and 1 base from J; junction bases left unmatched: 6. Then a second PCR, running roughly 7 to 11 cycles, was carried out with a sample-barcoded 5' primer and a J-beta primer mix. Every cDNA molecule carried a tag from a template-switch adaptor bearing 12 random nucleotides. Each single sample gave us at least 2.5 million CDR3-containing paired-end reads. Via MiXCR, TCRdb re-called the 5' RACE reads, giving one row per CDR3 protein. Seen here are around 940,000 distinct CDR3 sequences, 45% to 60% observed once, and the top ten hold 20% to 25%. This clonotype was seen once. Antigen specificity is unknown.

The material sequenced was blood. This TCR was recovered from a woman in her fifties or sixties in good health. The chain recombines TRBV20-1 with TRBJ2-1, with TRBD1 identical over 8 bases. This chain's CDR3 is CSAIVWTGSYNEQFF. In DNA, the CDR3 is TGCAGTGCTATCGTTTGGACAGGGTCCTACAATGAGCAGTTCTTC.